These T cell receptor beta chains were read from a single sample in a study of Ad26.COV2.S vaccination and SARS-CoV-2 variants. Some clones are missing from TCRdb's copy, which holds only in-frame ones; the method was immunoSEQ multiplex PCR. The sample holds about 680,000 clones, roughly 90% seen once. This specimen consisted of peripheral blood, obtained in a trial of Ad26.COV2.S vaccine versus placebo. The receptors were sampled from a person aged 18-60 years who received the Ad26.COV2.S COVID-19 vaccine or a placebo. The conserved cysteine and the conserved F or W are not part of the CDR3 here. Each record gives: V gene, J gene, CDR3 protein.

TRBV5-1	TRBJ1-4	ASSLFGQPGEEKLF
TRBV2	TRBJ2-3	ASSQRGTLGNTQY
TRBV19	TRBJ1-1	ASNEGWGPEAF
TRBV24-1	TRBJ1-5	ATSDLAGQPQH
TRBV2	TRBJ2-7	ASSWTSGRNEQY
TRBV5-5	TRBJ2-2	ASSLGTGNTGELF
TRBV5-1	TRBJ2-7	ASSLTGVYEQY
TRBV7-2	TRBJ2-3	ASSFGSGWDTQY
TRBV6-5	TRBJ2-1	ASRPGQGADNEQF
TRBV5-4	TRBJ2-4	ASSLARGKGKNIQY
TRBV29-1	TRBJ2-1	SVKNPASGTLFDNEQF
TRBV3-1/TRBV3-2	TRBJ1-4	ASSRDRDSTNEKLF
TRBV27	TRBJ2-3	ASSFETGTSTDTQY
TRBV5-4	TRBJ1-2	ASSGDQYGYT
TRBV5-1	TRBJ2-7	ASSLWQGPYEQY